This is a list of T cell receptor beta chains from one sample in a study of shared clonotypes between healthy human individuals. Sequencing was performed with immunoSEQ multiplex PCR; in TCRdb, only in-frame clones are kept and a portion is missing. The profile shows around 1.4 million clones, 97% to 99% of them singletons. The sequenced material came from naive CD4+ T cells sorted from blood. The receptors derive from a man aged 25-45 years in good health. CDR3s include the opening cysteine and the closing phenylalanine or tryptophan. Fields, in order: D gene, J gene, V gene, clone size, CDR3 protein, CDR3 DNA. The D gene is left open where the match is weak. Clone size is not always given. Where it is, it says once, few, many or a class for expanded clones.

>TRBD2|TRBJ2-3|TRBV28|-
CASSFSGRSDTQYF
TGTGCCAGCAGTTTCAGCGGGAGGAGTGATACGCAGTATTTT
>TRBD2|TRBJ2-1|TRBV11-3|-
CASSSLAGGPNEQFF
TGTGCCAGCAGCTCTCTAGCGGGAGGTCCCAATGAGCAGTTCTTC
>TRBD1|TRBJ1-2|TRBV5-1|few
CASSSEGQGLTGYTF
TGCGCCAGCAGCTCGGAGGGACAGGGTTTAACTGGCTACACCTTC
>-|TRBJ2-3|TRBV5-4|once
CASSPGGLVSTDTQYF
TGTGCCAGCAGCCCGGGCGGGTTAGTTAGCACAGATACGCAGTATTTT
>-|TRBJ2-5|TRBV28|-
CASTTGGVGETQYF
TGTGCCAGCACCACCGGTGGGGTAGGGGAGACCCAGTACTTC
>-|TRBJ2-7|TRBV6-6|-
CASTSSSTEQYF
TGTGCCAGCACTTCGAGTAGCACCGAGCAGTACTTC
>-|TRBJ1-5|TRBV5-5|-
CASSLAIGNGNQPQHF
TGTGCCAGCAGCTTGGCCATAGGGAATGGCAATCAGCCCCAGCATTTT
>TRBD1|TRBJ2-5|TRBV7-6|-
CASSLNRGRKETQYF
TGTGCCAGCAGCCTAAACAGGGGGCGTAAGGAGACCCAGTACTTC
>-|TRBJ2-1|TRBV6-5|once
CASSYLRGGEQFF
TGTGCCAGCAGTTACCTCCGGGGTGGTGAGCAGTTCTTC
>TRBD2|TRBJ2-1|TRBV5-1|-
CASSLARGGNEQFF
TGCGCCAGCAGCTTGGCTCGCGGGGGCAATGAGCAGTTCTTC
>-|TRBJ1-1|TRBV5-1|-
CASSGIQGGGTEAFF
TGCGCCAGCAGCGGAATACAGGGTGGTGGCACTGAAGCTTTCTTT
>-|TRBJ1-5|TRBV10-3|-
CAIGGGASQPQHF
TGTGCCATCGGGGGGGGCGCATCGCAGCCCCAGCATTTT
>-|TRBJ2-7|TRBV4-2|-
CASSQDQLLVKGSSYEQYF
TGTGCCAGCAGCCAAGATCAACTACTAGTTAAGGGAAGCTCCTACGAGCAGTACTTC
>TRBD1|TRBJ2-7|TRBV9|-
CASSARGQGGEQYF
TGTGCCAGCAGCGCCCGAGGACAGGGTGGCGAGCAGTACTTC
>-|TRBJ2-7|TRBV18|few
CASSPQESSYEQYF
TGTGCCAGCTCCCCACAGGAAAGTAGTTACGAGCAGTACTTC
>-|TRBJ2-2|TRBV13|-
CASSGRNTGELFF
TGTGCCAGCAGCGGACGGAACACCGGGGAGCTGTTTTTT
>TRBD2|TRBJ2-3|TRBV11-2|-
CASSPKLAGELNTQYF
TGTGCCAGCAGCCCAAAACTAGCGGGAGAACTAAATACGCAGTATTTT
>-|TRBJ1-4|TRBV30|-
CAWNPGDATNEKLFF
TGTGCCTGGAATCCAGGAGATGCAACTAATGAAAAACTGTTTTTT
>TRBD2|TRBJ2-7|TRBV7-9|-
CASSFGGRSIVDEQYF
TGTGCCAGCAGCTTCGGCGGGAGGTCAATAGTCGACGAGCAGTACTTC
>TRBD2|TRBJ2-3|TRBV9|-
CASSVLAGGNTDTQYF
TGTGCCAGCAGCGTCCTAGCGGGAGGCAACACAGATACGCAGTATTTT
>-|TRBJ1-2|TRBV10-2|-
CASKGGDYGYTF
TGCGCCAGCAAGGGGGGCGACTATGGCTACACCTTC
>TRBD1|TRBJ2-7|TRBV28|-
CASSASGTGEYEQYF
TGTGCCAGCAGTGCCTCCGGGACAGGGGAATACGAGCAGTACTTC
>TRBD1|TRBJ2-5|TRBV10-1|-
CASSRGRQETQYF
TGCGCCAGCAGCAGGGGGCGACAAGAGACCCAGTACTTC
>TRBD1|TRBJ2-3|TRBV5-4|-
CASSSGQGASDTQYF
TGTGCCAGCAGCTCTGGACAGGGGGCATCGGATACGCAGTATTTT
>-|TRBJ2-7|TRBV28|once
CASRTEMREQYF
TGTGCCAGCAGGACTGAAATGAGGGAGCAGTACTTC
>-|TRBJ2-2|TRBV21-1|once
CASSKGGRAYVDTGELFF
TGTGCCAGCAGCAAAGGAGGGCGAGCATATGTGGACACCGGGGAGCTGTTTTTT
>-|TRBJ2-7|TRBV6-6|once
CASSSSSYEQYF
TGTGCCAGCAGCTCATCCTCCTACGAGCAGTACTTC
>-|TRBJ1-1|TRBV6-1|-
CASSRTETSNTEAFF
TGTGCCAGCAGTCGGACCGAGACCTCGAACACTGAAGCTTTCTTT
>TRBD2|TRBJ2-1|TRBV5-1|-
CASSLVLAENNEQFF
TGCGCCAGCAGCTTGGTCCTAGCGGAGAACAATGAGCAGTTCTTC
>TRBD2|TRBJ2-1|TRBV18|-
CASSSLREGLYNEQFF
TGTGCCAGCTCATCCCTACGGGAGGGACTGTACAATGAGCAGTTCTTC
>-|TRBJ2-2|TRBV28|-
CASSLLGTGELFF
TGTGCCAGCAGTCTGTTGGGCACCGGGGAGCTGTTTTTT
>-|TRBJ2-7|TRBV7-2|-
CASSFSSGRDAFYEQYF
TGTGCCAGCAGCTTCTCGTCAGGGCGGGATGCCTTCTACGAGCAGTACTTC
>-|TRBJ2-5|TRBV6-1|once
CASSVIGETQYF
TGTGCCAGCAGTGTTATAGGGGAGACCCAGTACTTC
>-|TRBJ1-3|TRBV5-8|-
CASSPTLSGAIYF
TGTGCCAGCAGCCCGACGCTTTCTGGGGCCATATATTTT
>TRBD2|TRBJ2-1|TRBV6-1|-
CASSKRLAGDNEQFF
TGTGCCAGCAGCAAGAGACTAGCGGGTGACAATGAGCAGTTCTTC
>-|TRBJ1-5|TRBV19|once
CASSFTGLEQPQHF
TGTGCCAGTAGTTTCACAGGGTTGGAGCAGCCCCAGCATTTT
>TRBD1|TRBJ1-4|TRBV19|-
CASRKITGQVRNEKLFF
TGTGCCAGTAGGAAAATCACCGGACAGGTCCGGAATGAAAAACTGTTTTTT
>TRBD1|TRBJ2-7|TRBV5-1|-
CASSWDRGHSYEQYF
TGCGCCAGCAGCTGGGACAGGGGGCACTCCTACGAGCAGTACTTC
>-|TRBJ2-7|TRBV5-1|-
CASSHTPTATYEQYF
TGCGCCAGCAGCCATACCCCGACAGCCACCTACGAGCAGTACTTC
>-|TRBJ2-5|TRBV18|-
CASSPLTGPQETQYF
TGTGCCAGCTCACCTTTAACCGGGCCACAAGAGACCCAGTACTTC
>-|TRBJ2-7|TRBV21-1|once
CASSRRDSVTYEQYF
TGTGCCAGCAGCCGTCGGGACAGCGTAACCTACGAGCAGTACTTC
>-|TRBJ2-3|TRBV5-4|-
CASSSRVRTDTQYF
TGTGCCAGCAGCTCCCGGGTCCGGACAGATACGCAGTATTTT
>TRBD1|TRBJ2-2|TRBV11-3|-
CASSSGQRTGELFF
TGTGCCAGCAGCTCGGGACAGCGCACCGGGGAGCTGTTTTTT
>-|TRBJ2-1|TRBV28|-
CASSLESSSYNEQFF
TGTGCCAGCAGTTTAGAGTCCTCCTCCTACAATGAGCAGTTCTTC
>TRBD1|TRBJ1-2|TRBV25-1|once
CASSEVGTGGGYTF
TGTGCCAGCAGTGAAGTTGGGACAGGGGGTGGCTACACCTTC
>TRBD1|TRBJ2-3|TRBV15|-
CATSRPPGTGADTQYF
TGTGCCACCAGCAGACCCCCTGGGACAGGGGCGGATACGCAGTATTTT
>-|TRBJ2-7|TRBV12-5|-
CASGATATRTTYEQYF
TGTGCTAGTGGTGCGACGGCGACCCGGACGACCTACGAGCAGTACTTC
>-|TRBJ1-5|TRBV28|-
CASSTRQANSNQPQHF
TGTGCCAGCAGTACTCGACAGGCCAATAGCAATCAGCCCCAGCATTTT
>TRBD1|TRBJ1-2|TRBV7-2|-
CASSPDRNYGYTF
TGTGCCAGCAGCCCGGACAGGAACTATGGCTACACCTTC
>-|TRBJ2-7|TRBV5-4|-
CASSLEWASSYEQYF
TGTGCCAGCAGCCTGGAGTGGGCTAGCTCCTACGAGCAGTACTTC
>-|TRBJ1-4|TRBV5-1|once
CASSLEGSSNEKLFF
TGCGCCAGCAGCTTGGAAGGCAGCTCTAATGAAAAACTGTTTTTT
>-|TRBJ2-3|TRBV7-2|-
CASSPRGTDTQYF
TGTGCCAGCAGCCCCCGCGGGACAGATACGCAGTATTTT
>-|TRBJ2-6|TRBV5-1|-
CASSLTPFSGANVLTF
TGCGCCAGCAGCCTGACACCTTTCTCTGGGGCCAACGTCCTGACTTTC
>-|TRBJ2-7|TRBV21-1|-
CASSKVLTGFGEQYF
TGTGCCAGCAGCAAAGTTTTGACAGGGTTCGGGGAGCAGTACTTC
>TRBD2|TRBJ2-7|TRBV29-1|-
CSVTRLAGVYEQYF
TGCAGCGTTACCCGACTAGCGGGAGTATACGAGCAGTACTTC